This T cell receptor (beta chain) was sequenced in a study of patients and donors after allogeneic stem cell transplantation. TCRdb redid the calling of the RT-PCR reads with MiXCR, one entry per CDR3 protein. The sample contains approximately 150,000 distinct CDR3 sequences, approximately 31% of which appear only once. This clonotype was sampled from a human donor who was either an allogeneic HSCT recipient or a stem cell or donor lymphocyte infusion donor (not recorded which). It is not recorded whose cells these are; they may come from a transplant donor. Sample: blood, either unsorted or a sorted T cell fraction (not recorded which).

In nucleotides, the CDR3 is TGCGCCAGCAGCTTGCCTTCCGGTGCAACTAATGAAAAACTGTTTTTT. Translated: CASSLPSGATNEKLFF. The V call is TRBV5-1, the J call TRBJ1-4; no definite D call. V was pared by 1 base and J by 0 bases, with 10 bases between. The V gene's germline CDR1 is SGHRS and CDR2 YFSETQ. The CDR3 has 16 amino acids.